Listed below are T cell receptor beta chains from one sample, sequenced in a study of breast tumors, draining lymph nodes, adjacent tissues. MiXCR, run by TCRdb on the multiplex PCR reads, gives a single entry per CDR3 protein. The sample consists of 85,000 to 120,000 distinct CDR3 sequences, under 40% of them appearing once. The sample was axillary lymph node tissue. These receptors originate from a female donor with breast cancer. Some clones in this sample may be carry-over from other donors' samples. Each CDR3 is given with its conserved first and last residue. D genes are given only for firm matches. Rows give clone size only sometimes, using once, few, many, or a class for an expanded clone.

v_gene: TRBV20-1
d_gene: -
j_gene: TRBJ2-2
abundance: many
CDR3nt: TGCAGTGCTAGAGGCTACACCGGGGAGCTGTTTTTT
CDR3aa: CSARGYTGELFF

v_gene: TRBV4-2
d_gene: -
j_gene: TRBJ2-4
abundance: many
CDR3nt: TGTGCCAGCAGCCAAGATGGGGGCGAGGCAAACATTCAGTACTTC
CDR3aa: CASSQDGGEANIQYF

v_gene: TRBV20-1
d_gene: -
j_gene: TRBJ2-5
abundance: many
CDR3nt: TGCAGTGCTAGAACTAGGGCATCTGAGACCCAGTACTTC
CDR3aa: CSARTRASETQYF

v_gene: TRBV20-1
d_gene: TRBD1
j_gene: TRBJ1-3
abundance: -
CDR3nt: TGCAGTGCTAGAGATTACGTCGGAACAGGGGGAGACACCATATATTTT
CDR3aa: CSARDYVGTGGDTIYF

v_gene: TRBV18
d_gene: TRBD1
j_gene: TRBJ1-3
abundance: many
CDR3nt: TGTGCCAGCTCACAAGGACAGGTTAACTCTGGAAACACCATATATTTT
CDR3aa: CASSQGQVNSGNTIYF

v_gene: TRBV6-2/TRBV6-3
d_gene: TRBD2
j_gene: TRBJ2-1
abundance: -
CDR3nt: TGTGCCAGCAGCCTAAGGGCTAGCGGGAGGGACGAGCAGTTCTTC
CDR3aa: CASSLRASGRDEQFF

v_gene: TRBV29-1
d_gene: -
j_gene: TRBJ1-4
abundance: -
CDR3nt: TGCAGCGCGGCCTGGGCAGTGGGTGGCGAAGAACTGTTTTTT
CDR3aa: CSAAWAVGGEELFF

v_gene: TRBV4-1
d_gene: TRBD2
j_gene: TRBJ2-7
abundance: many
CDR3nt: TGCGCCAGCAGCGCCGGGACTAGTGCCTCCTACGAGCAGTACTTC
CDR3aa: CASSAGTSASYEQYF

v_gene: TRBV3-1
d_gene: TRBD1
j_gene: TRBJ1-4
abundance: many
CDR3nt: TGTGCCAGCAGCCACACCGGACAGGTCGTTTTT
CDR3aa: CASSHTGQVVF

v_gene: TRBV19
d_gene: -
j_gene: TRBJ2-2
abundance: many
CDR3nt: TGTGCCAGTAGTGCGGCGCAGGGGTTTAGCGGGGAGCTGTTTTTT
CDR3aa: CASSAAQGFSGELFF

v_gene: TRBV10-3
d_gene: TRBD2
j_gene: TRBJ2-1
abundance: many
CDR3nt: TGTGCCATCAGTGAGGAGACTAGCGGCAATGAGCAGTTCTTC
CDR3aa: CAISEETSGNEQFF

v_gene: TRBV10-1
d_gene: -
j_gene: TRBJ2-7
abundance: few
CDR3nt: TGCGCCAGCAGTGAGTCCCAAACCTACGAGCAGTACTTC
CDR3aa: CASSESQTYEQYF

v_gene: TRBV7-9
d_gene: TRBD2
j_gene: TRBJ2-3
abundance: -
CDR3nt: TGTGCCAGCAGCGTGGGGACTAGCGGGGAAGTAGATACGCAGTATTTT
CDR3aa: CASSVGTSGEVDTQYF

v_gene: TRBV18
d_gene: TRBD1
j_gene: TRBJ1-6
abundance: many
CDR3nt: TGTGCCAGCTCACCCGCCGGGACAGGGGGAATGGCTAATTCACCCCTCCACTTT
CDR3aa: CASSPAGTGGMANSPLHF

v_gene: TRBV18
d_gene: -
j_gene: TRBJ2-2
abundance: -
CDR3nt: TGTGCCAGCTCACCACGTTCGGTAGCGGAGATTTCGAACACCGGGGAGCTGTTTTTT
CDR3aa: CASSPRSVAEISNTGELFF

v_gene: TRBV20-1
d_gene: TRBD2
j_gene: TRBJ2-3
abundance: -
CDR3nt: TGCAGTGCTAGCGGGAGGCCCACTAGCACAGATACGCAGTATTTT
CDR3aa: CSASGRPTSTDTQYF

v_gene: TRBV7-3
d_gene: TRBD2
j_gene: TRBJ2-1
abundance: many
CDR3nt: TGTGCCAGCAGCCCCACTAGCGGGAGGGCCTCGGAGCAGTTCTTC
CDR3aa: CASSPTSGRASEQFF

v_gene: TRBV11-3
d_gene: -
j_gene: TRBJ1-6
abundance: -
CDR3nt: TGTGCCAGCAGCCCCCCGCGGGGCGCTAAGAGACATTCACCCCTCCACTTT
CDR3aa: CASSPPRGAKRHSPLHF

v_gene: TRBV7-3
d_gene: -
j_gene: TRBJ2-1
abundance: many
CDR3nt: TGTGCCAGCAGCTTGACATCGGGTCTTAACAATGAGCAGTTCTTC
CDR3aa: CASSLTSGLNNEQFF

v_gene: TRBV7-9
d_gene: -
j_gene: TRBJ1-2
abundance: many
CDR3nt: TGTGCCAGCAGCCTCACGTTAGGGGCCTATGGCTACACCTTC
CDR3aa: CASSLTLGAYGYTF

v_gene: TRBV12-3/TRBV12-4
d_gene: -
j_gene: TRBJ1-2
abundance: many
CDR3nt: TGTGCCAGCAGCGTCGACAGATCCTATGGCTACACCTTC
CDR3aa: CASSVDRSYGYTF

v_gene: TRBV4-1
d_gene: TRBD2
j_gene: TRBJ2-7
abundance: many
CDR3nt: TGCGCCAGCAGTCACGGGACTAGTGACTCCTACGAGCAGTACTTC
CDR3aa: CASSHGTSDSYEQYF

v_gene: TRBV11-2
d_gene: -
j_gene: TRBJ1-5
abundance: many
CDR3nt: TGTGCCAGCAGCTTAGTAGGGCCCAATCAGCCCCAGCATTTT
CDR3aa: CASSLVGPNQPQHF

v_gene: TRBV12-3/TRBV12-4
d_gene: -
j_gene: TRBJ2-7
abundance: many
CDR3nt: TGTGCCAGCAGTTCCCGGGGCAAGGATACCGAGCAGTACTTC
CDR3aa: CASSSRGKDTEQYF

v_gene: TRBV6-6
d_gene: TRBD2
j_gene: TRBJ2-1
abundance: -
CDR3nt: TGTGCCAGCAGTCACCCCCTAGCGGGGGCATACAATGAGCAGTTCTTC
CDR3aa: CASSHPLAGAYNEQFF

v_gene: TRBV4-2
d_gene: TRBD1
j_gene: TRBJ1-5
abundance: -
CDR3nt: TGTACCAGCAGACAAGATCCGGGACAGGGAGGTCAGCCCCAGCATTTT
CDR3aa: CTSRQDPGQGGQPQHF

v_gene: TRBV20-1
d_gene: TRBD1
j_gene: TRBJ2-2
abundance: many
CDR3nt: TGCAGTCTAGACAGGGGGTCCACCGGGGAGCTGTTTTTT
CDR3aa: CSLDRGSTGELFF

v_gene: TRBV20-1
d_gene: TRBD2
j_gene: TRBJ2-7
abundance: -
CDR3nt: TGCAGTGCTAGAGTAGCGGGAGGGCCCTTCGAGCAGTACTTC
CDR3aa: CSARVAGGPFEQYF

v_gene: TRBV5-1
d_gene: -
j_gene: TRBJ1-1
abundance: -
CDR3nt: TGCGCCAGCAGCTTCAACAAGGCGAATGTGATCAACACTGAAGCTTTCTTT
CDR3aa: CASSFNKANVINTEAFF

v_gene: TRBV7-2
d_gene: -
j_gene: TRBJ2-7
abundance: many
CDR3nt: TGTGCCAGCAGCTGGGGATATTCCTACGAGCAGTACTTC
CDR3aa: CASSWGYSYEQYF

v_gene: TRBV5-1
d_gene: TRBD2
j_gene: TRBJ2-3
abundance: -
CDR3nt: TGCGCCAGCAGCTTGGCCGGGACTAGCGGCAGGGCCGGGGCAGATACGCAGTATTTT
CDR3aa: CASSLAGTSGRAGADTQYF

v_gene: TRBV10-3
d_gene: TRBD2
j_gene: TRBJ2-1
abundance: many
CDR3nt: TGTGCCATCAGTGATCTTGGTGGACTAGCGGGGTCCCCTTCCTACAATGAGCAGTTCTTC
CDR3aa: CAISDLGGLAGSPSYNEQFF

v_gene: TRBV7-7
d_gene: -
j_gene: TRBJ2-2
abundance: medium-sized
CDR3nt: TGTGCTAGCAGCTTAGCGTGGGACACCGGGGAGCTGTTTTTT
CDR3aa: CASSLAWDTGELFF

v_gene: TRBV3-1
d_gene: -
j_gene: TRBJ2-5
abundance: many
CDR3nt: TGTGCCAGCAGCCATCCAACGGGCGAGGAGACCCAGTACTTC
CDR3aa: CASSHPTGEETQYF

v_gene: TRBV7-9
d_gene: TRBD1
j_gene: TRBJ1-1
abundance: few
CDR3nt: TGTGCCAGCAGCAGATCCGGGACAGCGAACACTGAAGCTTTCTTT
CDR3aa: CASSRSGTANTEAFF

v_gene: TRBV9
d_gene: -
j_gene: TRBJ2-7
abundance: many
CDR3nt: TGTGCCAGCAGCGTAGGTGCCTTCTCCTACGAGCAGTACTTC
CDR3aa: CASSVGAFSYEQYF

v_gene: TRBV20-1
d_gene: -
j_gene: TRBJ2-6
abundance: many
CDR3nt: TGCAGTGCTTATACAGGGTTAGGGGCCAACGTCCTGACTTTC
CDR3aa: CSAYTGLGANVLTF

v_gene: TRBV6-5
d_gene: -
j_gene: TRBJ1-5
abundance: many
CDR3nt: TGTGCCAGCAGTCACTCGGGGACTCAGCCCCAGCATTTT
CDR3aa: CASSHSGTQPQHF

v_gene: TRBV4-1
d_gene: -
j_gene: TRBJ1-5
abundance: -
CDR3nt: TGCGCCAGCAGCCAAGAGGAGTACAATCAGCCCCAGCATTTT
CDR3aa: CASSQEEYNQPQHF